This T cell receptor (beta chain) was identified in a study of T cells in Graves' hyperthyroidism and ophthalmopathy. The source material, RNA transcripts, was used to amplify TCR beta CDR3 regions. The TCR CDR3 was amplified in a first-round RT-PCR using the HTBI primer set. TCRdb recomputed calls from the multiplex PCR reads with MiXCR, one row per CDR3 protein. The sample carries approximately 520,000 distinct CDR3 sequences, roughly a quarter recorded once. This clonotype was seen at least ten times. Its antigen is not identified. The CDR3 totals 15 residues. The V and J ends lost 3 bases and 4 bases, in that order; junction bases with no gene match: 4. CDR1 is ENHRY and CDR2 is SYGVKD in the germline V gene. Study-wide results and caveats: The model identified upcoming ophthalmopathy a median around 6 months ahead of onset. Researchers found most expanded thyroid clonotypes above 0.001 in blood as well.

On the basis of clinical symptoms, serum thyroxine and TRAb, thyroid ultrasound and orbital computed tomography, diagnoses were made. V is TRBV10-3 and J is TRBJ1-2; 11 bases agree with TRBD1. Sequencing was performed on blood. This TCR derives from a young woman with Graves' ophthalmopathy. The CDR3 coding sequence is TGTGCCATCAGTGACGGGGACAGGGGGACCTATGGCTACACCTTC. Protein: CAISDGDRGTYGYTF.